This TCR beta chain was sequenced in a study of cytomegalovirus exposure and HLA in healthy donors. Whole-study findings and limits: Subsequent analysis showed first-cohort TCR clusters tending to co-occur in 120 validation repertoires. Reported performance of the classifier showed diagnosis of cytomegalovirus status with high specificity and sensitivity.

The donors belonged to the roughly 130-subject validation cohort, separate from the roughly 600-subject first cohort. Profiling relied on immunoSEQ multiplex PCR, and the TCRdb table lists in-frame clones only, not all of them. The sample shows around 250,000 clones, around 89% of them seen only once. Germline V gene sequence: CDR1 MNHEY, CDR2 SMNVEV (reference sequence). The length of the CDR3 is 15 residues. V lost 6 bases, J lost 0 bases, and 5 bases stayed unmatched. In regard to this clone: Its antigen is not identified.

The rearrangement links TRBV27 to TRBJ2-5; 9 nucleotides align to TRBD1. This sequence was found in a woman under 30 in good health and CMV-seronegative. Material: PBMCs. The CDR3: CASSPGTGYQETQYF. CDR3 in DNA: TGTGCCAGCAGCCCCGGGACAGGGTACCAAGAGACCCAGTACTTC.